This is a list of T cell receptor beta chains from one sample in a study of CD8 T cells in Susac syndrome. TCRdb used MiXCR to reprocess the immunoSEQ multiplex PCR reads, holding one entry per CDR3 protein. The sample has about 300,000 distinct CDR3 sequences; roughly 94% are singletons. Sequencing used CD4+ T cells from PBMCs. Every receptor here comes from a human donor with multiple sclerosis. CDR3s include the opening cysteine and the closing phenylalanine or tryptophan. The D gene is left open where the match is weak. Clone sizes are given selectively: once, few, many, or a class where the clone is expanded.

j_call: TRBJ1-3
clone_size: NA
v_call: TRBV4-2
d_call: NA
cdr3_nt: TGTGCCAGCAGCCGGCGGGACTCCGGCTCTGGAAACACCATATATTTT
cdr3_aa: CASSRRDSGSGNTIYF

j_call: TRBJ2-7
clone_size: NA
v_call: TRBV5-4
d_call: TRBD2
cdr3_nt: TGTGCCAGCAAGCCGGGACTAGCGGGAGCCGACGAGCAGTACTTC
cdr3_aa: CASKPGLAGADEQYF

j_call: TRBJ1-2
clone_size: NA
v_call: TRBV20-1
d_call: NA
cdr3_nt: TGCAGTGCTAGAGGCCCAGGACTATTGCGGTGGGTCCCCTATGGCTACACCTTC
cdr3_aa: CSARGPGLLRWVPYGYTF

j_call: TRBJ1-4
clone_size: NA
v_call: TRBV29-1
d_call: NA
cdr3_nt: TGCAGCGGTGGGGTTGGTGAAAAACTGTTTTTT
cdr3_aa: CSGGVGEKLFF

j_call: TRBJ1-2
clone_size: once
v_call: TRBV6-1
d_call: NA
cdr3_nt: TGTGCCAGCAGTGACCCAGAGACCGCAAACTATGGCTACACCTTC
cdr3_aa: CASSDPETANYGYTF

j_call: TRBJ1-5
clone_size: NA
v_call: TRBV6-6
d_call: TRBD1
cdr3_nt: TGTGCCAGCAGTTATATTGGACAGGCATGGCAGCCCCAGCATTTT
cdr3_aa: CASSYIGQAWQPQHF

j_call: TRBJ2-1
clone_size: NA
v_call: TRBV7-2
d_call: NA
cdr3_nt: TGTGCCAGTGGGGGACCCCGTAGCTCCTACAATGAGCAGTTCTTC
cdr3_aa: CASGGPRSSYNEQFF

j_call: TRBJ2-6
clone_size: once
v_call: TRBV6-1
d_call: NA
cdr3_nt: TGTGCCAGCACTCAGCCGGGGGGCAGGGGCTCTGGGGCCAACGTCCTGACTTTC
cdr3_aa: CASTQPGGRGSGANVLTF

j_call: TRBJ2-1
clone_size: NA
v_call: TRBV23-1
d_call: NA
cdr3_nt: TGCGCCAGCACTCTCTGGGCCGTCAATGAGCAGTTCTTC
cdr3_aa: CASTLWAVNEQFF

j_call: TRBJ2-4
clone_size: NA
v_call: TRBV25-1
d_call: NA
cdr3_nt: TGTGCCAGCAGTGAATCGGGACCGAAAAACATTCAGTACTTC
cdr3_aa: CASSESGPKNIQYF

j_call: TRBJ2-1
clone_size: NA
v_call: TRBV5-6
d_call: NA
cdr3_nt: TGTGCCAGCATATTAAGGAACAATGAGCAGTTCTTC
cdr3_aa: CASILRNNEQFF

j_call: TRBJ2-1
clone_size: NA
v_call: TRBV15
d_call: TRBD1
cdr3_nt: TGTGCCACCAGCTCGGGACAGGGGCCCTACAATGAGCAGTTCTTC
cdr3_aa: CATSSGQGPYNEQFF

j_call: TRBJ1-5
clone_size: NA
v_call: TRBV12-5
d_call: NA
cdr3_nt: TGTGCTAGTGGTTCGCCATTCGGGGGCAGGGATCAGCCCCAGCATTTT
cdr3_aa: CASGSPFGGRDQPQHF

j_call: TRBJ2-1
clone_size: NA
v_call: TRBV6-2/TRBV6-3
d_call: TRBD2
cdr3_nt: TGTGCCAGCAGCCACGACATCGGGACTAGCGGCAATGAGCAGTTCTTC
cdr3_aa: CASSHDIGTSGNEQFF

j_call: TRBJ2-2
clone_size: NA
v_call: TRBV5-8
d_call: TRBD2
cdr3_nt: TGTGCCAGCACCCAGTTGCGAGCGGGAGCCACCGGGGAGCTGTTTTTT
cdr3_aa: CASTQLRAGATGELFF

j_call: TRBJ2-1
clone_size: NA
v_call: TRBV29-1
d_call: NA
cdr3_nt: TGCAGCGTTGAAGTCCAGGGGGAGGCAGACAATGAGCAGTTCTTC
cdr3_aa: CSVEVQGEADNEQFF

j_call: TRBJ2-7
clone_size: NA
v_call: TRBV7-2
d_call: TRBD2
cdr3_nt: TGTGCCAGCAGCTTAGTTCGGCTAGCGGGAGGGCTCGGGTCCTACGAGCAGTACTTC
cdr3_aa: CASSLVRLAGGLGSYEQYF

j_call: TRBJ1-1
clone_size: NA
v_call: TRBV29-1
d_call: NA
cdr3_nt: TGCAGCGTTGGACAGGTAGGGGCAGCTTTCTTT
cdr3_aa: CSVGQVGAAFF

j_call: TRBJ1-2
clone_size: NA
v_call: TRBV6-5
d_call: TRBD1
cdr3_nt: TGTGCCAGCAGTCCGGGATTCACAGGGGCGCATGGCTACACCTTC
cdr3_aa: CASSPGFTGAHGYTF

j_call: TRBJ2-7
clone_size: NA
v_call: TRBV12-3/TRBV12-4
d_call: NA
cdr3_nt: TGTGCCAGCAGTTCCGTGAGCTACGAGCAGTACTTC
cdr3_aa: CASSSVSYEQYF

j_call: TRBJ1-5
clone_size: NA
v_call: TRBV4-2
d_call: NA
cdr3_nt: TGTGCCAGCAGCCACAACGCCGGCAATCAGCCCCAGCATTTT
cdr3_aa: CASSHNAGNQPQHF

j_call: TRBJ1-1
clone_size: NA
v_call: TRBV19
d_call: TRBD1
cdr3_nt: TGTGCCAGTAGTCCGCAGGGGGCTACTGAAGCTTTCTTT
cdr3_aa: CASSPQGATEAFF

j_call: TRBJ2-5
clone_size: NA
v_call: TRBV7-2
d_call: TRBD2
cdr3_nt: TGTGCCAGCAGCTTAGAGGGGGGCCTAGCGGGGCTTCCACGGACCCAGTACTTC
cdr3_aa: CASSLEGGLAGLPRTQYF

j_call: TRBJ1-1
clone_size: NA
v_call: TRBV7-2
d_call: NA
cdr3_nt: TGTGCCAGCAGCTTAGGTATACACCGCACTGAAGCTTTCTTT
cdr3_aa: CASSLGIHRTEAFF

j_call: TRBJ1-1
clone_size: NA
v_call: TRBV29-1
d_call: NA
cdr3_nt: TGCAGCGTTGAAAGGGGGGAGAACACTGAAGCTTTCTTT
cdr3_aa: CSVERGENTEAFF

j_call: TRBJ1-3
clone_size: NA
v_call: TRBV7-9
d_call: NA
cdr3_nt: TGTGCCAGCAGCGCGTGGTCCTCTGGAAACACCATATATTTT
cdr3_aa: CASSAWSSGNTIYF

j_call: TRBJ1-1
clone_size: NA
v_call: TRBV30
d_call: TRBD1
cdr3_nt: TGTGCCTGGAGTGGACAGGGAGTCCCTGAAGCTTTCTTT
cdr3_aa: CAWSGQGVPEAFF

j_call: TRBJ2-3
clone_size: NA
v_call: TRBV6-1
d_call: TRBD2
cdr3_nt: TGTGCCAGCAGTGGTGTTGGCGGGGGGGTGGTAGATACGCAGTATTTT
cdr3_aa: CASSGVGGGVVDTQYF

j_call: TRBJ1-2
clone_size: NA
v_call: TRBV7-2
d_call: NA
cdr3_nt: TGTGCCAGCAGCCTCATAGGGGGACTGCCTAACTATGGCTACACCTTC
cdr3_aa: CASSLIGGLPNYGYTF

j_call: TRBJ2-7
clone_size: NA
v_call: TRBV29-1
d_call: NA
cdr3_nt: TGCAGCGTTGCTGTAACGGGTTCGGACGAGCAGTACTTC
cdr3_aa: CSVAVTGSDEQYF

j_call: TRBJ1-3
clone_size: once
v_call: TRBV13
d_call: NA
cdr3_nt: TGTGCCAGCAGCCCTCTTGGGGGCAGGGCTGGAAACACCATATATTTT
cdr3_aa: CASSPLGGRAGNTIYF

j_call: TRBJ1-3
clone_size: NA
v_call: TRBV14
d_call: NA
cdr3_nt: TGTGCCAGCAGCCAAGGAGTATCCGGAAACACCATATATTTT
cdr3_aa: CASSQGVSGNTIYF

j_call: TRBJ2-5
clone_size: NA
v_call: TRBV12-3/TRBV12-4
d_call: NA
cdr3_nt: TGTGCCAGCAGTTTAGAAGTATCGGTGTTGCTGGAGACCCAGTACTTC
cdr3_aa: CASSLEVSVLLETQYF

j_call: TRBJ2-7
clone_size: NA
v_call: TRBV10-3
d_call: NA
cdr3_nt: TGTGCCATCAGTGAGTCGGGCGGATACGAGCAGTACTTC
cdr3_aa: CAISESGGYEQYF

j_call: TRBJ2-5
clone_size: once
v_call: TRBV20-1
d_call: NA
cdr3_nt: TGCAGTGCTGAAGAGGGGGGATTAGAGACCCAGTACTTC
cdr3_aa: CSAEEGGLETQYF

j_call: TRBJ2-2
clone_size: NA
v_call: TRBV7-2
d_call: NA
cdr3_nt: TGTGCCAGCAGCACACAACTAGGTGGGACCGGGGAGCTGTTTTTT
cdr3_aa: CASSTQLGGTGELFF

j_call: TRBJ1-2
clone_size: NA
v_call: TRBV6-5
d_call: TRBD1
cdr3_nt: TGTGCCAGCAGGCCCCCCGGGACAGGCTATGGCTACACCTTC
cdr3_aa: CASRPPGTGYGYTF

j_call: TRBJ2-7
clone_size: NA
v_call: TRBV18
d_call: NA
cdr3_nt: TGTGCCAGCTCGCCGAAGTACGAGCAGTACTTC
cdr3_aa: CASSPKYEQYF

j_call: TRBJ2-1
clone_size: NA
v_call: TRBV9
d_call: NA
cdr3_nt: TGTGCCAGCAGCCTCAACCCCTACCAGAGCTCCTACAATGAGCAGTTCTTC
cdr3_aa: CASSLNPYQSSYNEQFF

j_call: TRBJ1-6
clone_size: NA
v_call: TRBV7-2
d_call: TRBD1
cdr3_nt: TGTGCCAGCAGCTCCCAGGGGGCTGATTCACCCCTCCACTTT
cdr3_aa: CASSSQGADSPLHF

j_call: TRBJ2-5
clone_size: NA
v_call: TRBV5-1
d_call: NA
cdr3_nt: TGCGCCAGCAGCTTGGCGGGGACGGATCAAGAGACCCAGTACTTC
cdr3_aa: CASSLAGTDQETQYF

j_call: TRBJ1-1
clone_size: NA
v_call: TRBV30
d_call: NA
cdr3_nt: TGTGCCTGCATTCGGTGGGGGGCGAGCACTGAAGCTTTCTTT
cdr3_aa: CACIRWGASTEAFF

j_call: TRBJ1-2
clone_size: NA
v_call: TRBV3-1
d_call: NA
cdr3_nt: TGTGCCAGCAGCCGCCGGACGTCAGAAGGTGGCTACACCTTC
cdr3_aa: CASSRRTSEGGYTF

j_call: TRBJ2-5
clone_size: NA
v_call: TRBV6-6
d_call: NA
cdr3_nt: TGTGCCAGCAGTTACGGGCCAGAGGCGACCCAGTACTTC
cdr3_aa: CASSYGPEATQYF

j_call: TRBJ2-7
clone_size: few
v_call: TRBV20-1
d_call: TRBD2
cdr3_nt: TGCAGTGCTAGTACTAGCGGGAGATCCTACGAGCAGTACTTC
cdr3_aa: CSASTSGRSYEQYF

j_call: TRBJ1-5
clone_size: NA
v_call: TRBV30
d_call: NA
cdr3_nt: TGTGCCTGGAGCCGGCCGGGGGTCCTTAGCAATCAGCCCCAGCATTTT
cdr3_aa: CAWSRPGVLSNQPQHF

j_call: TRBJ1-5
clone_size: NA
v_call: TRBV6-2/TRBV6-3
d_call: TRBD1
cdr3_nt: TGTGCCAGCAGAGAACAGGGGGTTGTCCAGCCCCAGCATTTT
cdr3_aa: CASREQGVVQPQHF